Below, 2 T cell receptor beta chains from the same sample are listed, as sequenced in a study of T cell repertoires in cytomegalovirus infection. TCRdb redid the calling of the reads with MiXCR, one entry per CDR3 protein. Here the sample spans some 250,000 distinct CDR3 sequences, roughly 10% being singletons. What was sequenced was PBMCs. The receptors here all came from a human donor in good health (CMV status not recorded). Some clones in this sample may be carry-over from other donors' samples.

This clonotype was seen only a few times. The rearrangement links TRBV12-3 or TRBV12-4 to TRBJ1-5; 7 bases fit TRBD1. There are 14 residues in the CDR3. The J segment lost 2 bases and the V segment lost 6 bases, leaving 4 bases of the junction unmatched. The CDR3 nucleotides are TGTGCCAGCAGCCATGGACAGGGCAATCAGCCCCAGCATTTT. It codes for CASSHGQGNQPQHF.

The V gene is TRBV7-9, the J gene TRBJ2-3, with TRBD2 identical over 9 bases. The CDR3 runs 15 residues. Germline CDR1 SEHNR, CDR2 FQNEAQ (reference sequence). J was trimmed by 6 bases and V by 5 bases; bases with no gene match: 9. The CDR3 protein is CASSPRTSVGDTQYF. The CDR3 DNA sequence: TGTGCCAGCAGCCCTCGGACTAGCGTGGGGGATACGCAGTATTTT. The full variable domain, completed using reference TRBV7-9 and TRBJ2-3, is DTGVSQNPRHKITKRGQNVTFRCDPISEHNRLYWYRQTLGQGPEFLTYFQNEAQLEKSRLLSDRFSAERPKGSFSTLEIQRTEQGDSAMYLCASSPRTSVGDTQYFGPGTRLTVL.